The next 11 T cell receptor beta chains were all read from a single sample in a study of T cell changes during pregnancy in multiple sclerosis. Data came from immunoSEQ multiplex PCR; TCRdb stores just in-frame clones and leaves some out. Of about 40,000 clones in the sample, about 90% were seen once. The sample consisted of CD4+ T cells from peripheral blood mononuclear cells, taken before pregnancy. These receptors all stem from a female donor with multiple sclerosis, enrolled in a pregnancy study.

This clone was seen a single time. The chain combines TRBV27 with TRBJ2-3; TRBD1 matches at 7 bases. V lost 3 bases, J lost 3 bases, and 9 bases stayed unmatched. Germline loops: CDR1 MNHEY, CDR2 SMNVEV (reference sequence). The CDR3 has 16 residues. DNA for the CDR3: TGTGCCAGCAGTTTTCTAGGGACAGAGGCTACAGATACGCAGTATTTT. It specifies CASSFLGTEATDTQYF.

V usage is TRBV4-3 and J usage is TRBJ2-6; TRBD2 is a possible D gene (7 bases). V was trimmed by 4 bases and J by 0 bases, leaving 10 bases between them. This CDR3 has 16 residues. Germline V gene sequence: CDR1 LGHNA, CDR2 YSLEER. CDR3 DNA: TGCGCCAGCAGCCGGGGGGGCCCCTCTGGGGCCAACGTCCTGACTTTC. This codes for CASSRGGPSGANVLTF.

The V gene is TRBV5-8, the J gene TRBJ2-1; 8 bases agree with TRBD2. CDR3 size: 15 residues. Germline V CDR1 and CDR2: SGHTS, YDEGEE. After removal of 6 bases from V and 7 bases from J, the junction contained 12 bases not matched to a gene. The CDR3: CASTPGGGGRNEQFF. CDR3 in DNA: TGTGCCAGCACTCCGGGAGGCGGGGGGCGTAATGAGCAGTTCTTC.

This clone has just one count. V and J are TRBV19 and TRBJ1-1; 10 bases agree with TRBD1. CDR1 is LNHDA, CDR2 SQIVND, per germline (reference sequence). Trimming took 8 bases from V and 1 from J; bases not matched to a gene: 7. The CDR3 sequence is 15 residues long. The CDR3 sequence: CASSGTGVPNTEAFF. For the CDR3, the DNA is TGTGCCAGTTCCGGGACAGGGGTCCCGAACACTGAAGCTTTCTTT. The full variable domain, its missing parts supplied by reference TRBV19 and TRBJ1-1, is DGGITQSPKYLFRKEGQNVTLSCEQNLNHDAMYWYRQDPGQGLRLIYYSQIVNDFQKGDIAEGYSVSREKKESFPLTVTSAQKNPTAFYLCASSGTGVPNTEAFFGQGTRLTVV.

This sequence joins TRBV9 and TRBJ2-3; 11 bases are shared with TRBD2. Germline V gene sequence: CDR1 SGDLS, CDR2 YYNGEE. The CDR3 spans 17 residues. The V and J ends lost 0 bases and 5 bases, in that order; junction bases with no gene match: 8. The CDR3 here is CASSVAIAGGPGDTQYF. The CDR3 nucleotides read TGTGCCAGCAGCGTAGCGATAGCGGGGGGGCCAGGAGATACGCAGTATTTT.

The chain recombines TRBV2 with TRBJ2-7; 9 nucleotides match TRBD1. The length of the CDR3 is 16 residues. With 3 bases clipped from V and 7 bases from J, the junction kept 13 bases outside the gene matches. Germline CDR1 is SNHLY and CDR2 is FYNNEI. For the CDR3, the DNA is TGTGCCAGCAGTGATAAGGGGACGGACAGGGGTGGTGAGCAGTACTTC. Protein product: CASSDKGTDRGGEQYF.

This clone was detected only a few times. The chain is built from TRBV6-1 and TRBJ1-1; D is possibly TRBD1 (5 bases). Deletions cut 6 bases from V and 6 bases from J, with 20 bases between. CDR1 and CDR2 from the germline V gene are MNHNS and SASEGT. There are 15 residues in the CDR3. The DNA of the CDR3 is TGTGCCAGCAGGCCGGAGGGACGGGGTACGGCTGAAGCTTTCTTT. Protein product: CASRPEGRGTAEAFF.

The gene calls are TRBV30 and TRBJ2-5, with D uncertain. The CDR3 is 11 residues long. Per germline, CDR1 GTSNPN and CDR2 SVGIG (reference sequence). Trimming removed 2 bases at V and 4 bases at J, with 5 bases between. The DNA of the CDR3 is TGTGCCTGGAGTCTCGGAGAGACCCAGTACTTC. Amino acids: CAWSLGETQYF.

CDR3 coding DNA: TGTGCCAGCAGCACAGGGACTAGCGGGTTCGCAGATACGCAGTATTTT. It yields the protein CASSTGTSGFADTQYF. The chain recombines TRBV7-2 with TRBJ2-3; 12 bases map to TRBD2. CDR3 length: 16 residues. Trimming at V came to 5 bases and at J to 4 bases, leaving 7 bases not matched to a gene. The germline gives CDR1 SGHTA, CDR2 FQGNSA.

V and J are TRBV2 and TRBJ2-1; a possible D gene is TRBD1 (5 bases). The CDR3 covers 13 residues. V lost 4 bases and J 8 bases, leaving 12 bases between the germline ends. Germline CDR1 is SNHLY and CDR2 is FYNNEI. The CDR3 spells CASSGGRVDEQFF. The CDR3 nucleotides are TGTGCCAGCAGTGGCGGCAGGGTGGATGAGCAGTTCTTC.

V is TRBV7-3 and J is TRBJ2-1, with 8 bases fitting TRBD2. J lost 6 bases, V lost 5 bases, and 15 bases had no gene match. The CDR3 contains 17 residues. CDR1 SGHTA and CDR2 FQGTGA come from the germline V gene. The CDR3 sequence: CASSVRGASPIPNEQFF. DNA for the CDR3: TGTGCCAGCAGCGTGCGGGGGGCCTCACCGATACCCAATGAGCAGTTCTTC. Complete variable domain (other parts from reference TRBV7-3 and TRBJ2-1): GAGVSQTPSNKVTEKGKYVELRCDPISGHTALYWYRQSLGQGPEFLIYFQGTGAADDSGLPNDRFFAVRPEGSVSTLKIQRTERGDSAVYLCASSVRGASPIPNEQFFGPGTRLTVL.